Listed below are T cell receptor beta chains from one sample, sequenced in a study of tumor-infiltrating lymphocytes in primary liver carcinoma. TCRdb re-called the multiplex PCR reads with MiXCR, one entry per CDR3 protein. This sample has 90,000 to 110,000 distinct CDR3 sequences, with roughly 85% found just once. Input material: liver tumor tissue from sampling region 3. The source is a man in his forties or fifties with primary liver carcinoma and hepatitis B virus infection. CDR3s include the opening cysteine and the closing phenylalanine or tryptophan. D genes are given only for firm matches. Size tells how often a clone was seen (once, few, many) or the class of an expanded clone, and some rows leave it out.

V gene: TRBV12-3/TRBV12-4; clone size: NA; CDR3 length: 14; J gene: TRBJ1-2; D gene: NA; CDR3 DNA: TGTGCCAGCAGGCTACAGGGAGTAAACCATGGCTACACCTTC; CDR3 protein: CASRLQGVNHGYTF
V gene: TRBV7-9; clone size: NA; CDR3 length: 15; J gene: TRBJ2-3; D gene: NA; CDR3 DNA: TGTACCAGCAGCTTACTAGCCGGGTCTGCGGATACGCAGTATTTT; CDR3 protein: CTSSLLAGSADTQYF
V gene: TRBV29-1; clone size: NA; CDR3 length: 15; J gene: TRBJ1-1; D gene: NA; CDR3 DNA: TGTAGCGGTGCCTCAGGGTGGGGCATGAACGCTGAAACTTTCTTT; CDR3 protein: CSGASGWGMNAETFF
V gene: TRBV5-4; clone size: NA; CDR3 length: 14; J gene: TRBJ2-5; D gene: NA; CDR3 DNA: TGTGCCAGCAGCTCGGCCGGGGCGCAAGAGACCAAGTACTTC; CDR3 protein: CASSSAGAQETKYF
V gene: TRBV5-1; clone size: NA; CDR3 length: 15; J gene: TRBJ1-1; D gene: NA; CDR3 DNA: TGCGCCAGCAGCTCCAGAGGACGTCATAACACTGAAGTTTTCTTT; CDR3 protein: CASSSRGRHNTEVFF
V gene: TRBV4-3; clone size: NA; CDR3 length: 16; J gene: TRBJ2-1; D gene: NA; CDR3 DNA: TGCGCCAGCAGCCAATTCCCCCTCCCGTCGGACAATGAGCTGTTCTTC; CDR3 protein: CASSQFPLPSDNELFF
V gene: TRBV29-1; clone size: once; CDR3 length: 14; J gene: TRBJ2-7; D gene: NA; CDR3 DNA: TGCAGCGTCCCAGAGAGGATGGATCAGGTTGAGCAGTACTTC; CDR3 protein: CSVPERMDQVEQYF
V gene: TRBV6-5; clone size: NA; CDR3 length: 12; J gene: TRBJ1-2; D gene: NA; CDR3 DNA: TGCGCCACCCTAGACCTTTCCGCAACGCACACCTTC; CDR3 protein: CATLDLSATHTF
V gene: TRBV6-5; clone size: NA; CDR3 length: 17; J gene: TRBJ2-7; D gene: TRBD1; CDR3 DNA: TGTGCCAGCAGTAGTATGACAGGGGTGACTCGACGTTACGAGCAGTACTTC; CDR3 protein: CASSSMTGVTRRYEQYF
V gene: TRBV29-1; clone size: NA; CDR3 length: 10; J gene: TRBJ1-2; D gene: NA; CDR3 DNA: TGCAGCATTGACGGGGACGGCTACATCTTC; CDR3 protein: CSIDGDGYIF
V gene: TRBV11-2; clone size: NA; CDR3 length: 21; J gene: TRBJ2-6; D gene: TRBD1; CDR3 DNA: TGTGCCAGCAACATGGGGGGAGACAGGGGCATTTCCCTCTCTGGGGCCAACGTCGTGACTTTT; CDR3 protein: CASNMGGDRGISLSGANVVTF
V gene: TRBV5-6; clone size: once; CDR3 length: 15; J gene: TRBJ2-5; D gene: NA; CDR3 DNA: TGTGCCAGCAGCTCCAACTGGGCGGGAATGGAAACCCAGTACTTC; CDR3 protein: CASSSNWAGMETQYF
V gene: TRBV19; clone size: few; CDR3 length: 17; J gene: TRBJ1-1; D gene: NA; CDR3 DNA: TGTGCCAGTAGTATAATGGAGCTGGGGTCGGGGGACACTGAAGCTTTCTTT; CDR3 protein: CASSIMELGSGDTEAFF
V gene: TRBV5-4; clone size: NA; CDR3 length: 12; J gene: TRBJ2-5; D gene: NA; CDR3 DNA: TGTGCCAGCAGTGCGGACCATGAGACCCAATACTTC; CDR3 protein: CASSADHETQYF
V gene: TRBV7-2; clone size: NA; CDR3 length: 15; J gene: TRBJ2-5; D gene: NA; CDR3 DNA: TGTGCCAGCAGCTTAGTAGGCAGCCTCAAAGAGACCCAGTACTTC; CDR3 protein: CASSLVGSLKETQYF
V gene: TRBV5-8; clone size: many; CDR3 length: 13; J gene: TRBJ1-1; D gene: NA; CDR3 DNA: TGTGCCAGCAGCCGTCAGAGGAACACTGAAGCTTTCTTT; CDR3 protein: CASSRQRNTEAFF
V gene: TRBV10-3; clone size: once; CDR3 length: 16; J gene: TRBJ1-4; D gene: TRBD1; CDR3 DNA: TGTGCCAGTCAAGGTGTCGCAGGGGGTGAGAATGAAAAACTATTTTTT; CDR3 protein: CASQGVAGGENEKLFF
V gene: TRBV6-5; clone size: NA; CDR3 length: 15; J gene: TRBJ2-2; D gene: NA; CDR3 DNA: TGTCCCAGCAGTAACGTGGGGACGGGGTTTAGGGAGCTGTTTTTT; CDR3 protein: CPSSNVGTGFRELFF
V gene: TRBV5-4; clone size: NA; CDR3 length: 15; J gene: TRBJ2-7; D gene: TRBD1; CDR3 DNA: TGTGCCAGCAGCTTGACTGGACAGGATCTCTACGAGCACTACTTC; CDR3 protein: CASSLTGQDLYEHYF
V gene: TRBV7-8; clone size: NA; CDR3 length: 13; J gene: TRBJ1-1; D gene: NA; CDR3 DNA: TGTGCCAGCAACTTAACAGGAGGCACTGAAGCTTTCTTT; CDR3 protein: CASNLTGGTEAFF
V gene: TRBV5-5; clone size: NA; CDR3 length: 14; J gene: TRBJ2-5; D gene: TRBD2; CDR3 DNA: TGTGCCAGCAGCACGAAGATTAGCGGGGAGACCCAGTACTTC; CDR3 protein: CASSTKISGETQYF
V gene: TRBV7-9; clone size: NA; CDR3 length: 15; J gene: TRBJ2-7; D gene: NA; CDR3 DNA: TGTGCCAGCAGCTTTAGGCAGCCCCGATCTTATGAGCAGTACTTC; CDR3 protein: CASSFRQPRSYEQYF
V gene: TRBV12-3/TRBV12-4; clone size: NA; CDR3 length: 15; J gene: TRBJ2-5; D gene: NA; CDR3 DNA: TGTGCCAGTAGTCGGGGCACCACCTTCCAAGAGACCCAGTACTTC; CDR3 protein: CASSRGTTFQETQYF
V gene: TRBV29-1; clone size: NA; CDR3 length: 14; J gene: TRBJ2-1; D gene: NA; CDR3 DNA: TGCAGTCACCGTACAAGCGGAGACTACAGTGAGCAGTTCTTC; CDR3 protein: CSHRTSGDYSEQFF
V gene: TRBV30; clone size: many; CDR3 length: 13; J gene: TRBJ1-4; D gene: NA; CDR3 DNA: TGTGCCTGGAGTATGGCTGCAAATGAAAAACTGTTTTTT; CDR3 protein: CAWSMAANEKLFF
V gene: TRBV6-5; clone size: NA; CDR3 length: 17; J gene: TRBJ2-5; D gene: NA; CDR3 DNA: TGTGCCAGCAGTTACTCGAGAAGTGGCGAATCCCAAGAGACCCAGTACTTC; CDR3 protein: CASSYSRSGESQETQYF
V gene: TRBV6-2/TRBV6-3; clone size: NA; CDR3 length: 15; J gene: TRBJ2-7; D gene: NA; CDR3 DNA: TGTGCCAGCATTTATAAGCCTAGGGGCTCCTACGAGCAGTACTTC; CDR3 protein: CASIYKPRGSYEQYF
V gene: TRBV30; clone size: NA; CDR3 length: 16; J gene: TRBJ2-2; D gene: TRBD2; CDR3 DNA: TGTGCCTGGAGTGCCTTTGGGACTAGCGGGCTCGGGGAGCTGTTTTTT; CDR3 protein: CAWSAFGTSGLGELFF
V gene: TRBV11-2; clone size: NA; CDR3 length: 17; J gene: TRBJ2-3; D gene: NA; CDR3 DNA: TGTGCCAGCACCATCCGGAGGCTAAAGGAGAGCATAGATACACAGTATTTT; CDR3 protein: CASTIRRLKESIDTQYF
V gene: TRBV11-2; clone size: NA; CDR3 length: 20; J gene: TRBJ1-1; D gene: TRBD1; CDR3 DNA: TGTGCCAGCAGCGCTTGGGACAGGGGGCGCAAGAGGTGGAGTAACACTGAAGCTTTCTTT; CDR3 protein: CASSAWDRGRKRWSNTEAFF
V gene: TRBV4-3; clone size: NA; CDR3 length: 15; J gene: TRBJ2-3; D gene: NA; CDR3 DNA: TGCGCCAGCAGCCAAGATGCCATAACGGCAGATACGCAGTATTTT; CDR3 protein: CASSQDAITADTQYF
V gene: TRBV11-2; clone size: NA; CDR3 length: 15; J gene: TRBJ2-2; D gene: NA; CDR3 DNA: TGTGCCACCAGTCCATGGATTGCAAACACCGGGGAGCTGTTTTTT; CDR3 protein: CATSPWIANTGELFF
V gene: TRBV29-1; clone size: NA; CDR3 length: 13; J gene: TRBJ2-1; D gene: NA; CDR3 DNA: TGTAGCGTTGAAGACCCCTATAACAATGAGCTGTTCTTC; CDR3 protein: CSVEDPYNNELFF
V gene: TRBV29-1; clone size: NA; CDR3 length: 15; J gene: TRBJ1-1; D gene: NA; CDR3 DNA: TGCAGTGTTTCCGCATGGTGGGGCATGAACGCTGAAGCTTTCTTT; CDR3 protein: CSVSAWWGMNAEAFF
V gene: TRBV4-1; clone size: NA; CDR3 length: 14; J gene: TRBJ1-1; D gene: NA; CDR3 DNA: TGCGCCAGCAGCCGGGGGGTGGCTTTCACTGAAGCTTTCTTT; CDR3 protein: CASSRGVAFTEAFF
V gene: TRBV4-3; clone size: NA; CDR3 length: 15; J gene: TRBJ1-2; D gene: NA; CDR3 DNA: TGCGCCAGCAGTCAGAGCCCCAGGGGATCCTATGGCTACACCTTC; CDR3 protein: CASSQSPRGSYGYTF
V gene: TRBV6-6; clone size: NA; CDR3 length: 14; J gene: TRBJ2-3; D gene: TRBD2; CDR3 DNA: TGTTCCAGCAGTCGGACTAGCCAGGGAGATATGCAGTATTTT; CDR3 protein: CSSSRTSQGDMQYF
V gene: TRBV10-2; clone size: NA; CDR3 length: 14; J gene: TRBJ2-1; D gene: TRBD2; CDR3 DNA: TGCGCCAGCAGTCATGGACTAGCAAGTGATGAGCAGTTCTTC; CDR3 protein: CASSHGLASDEQFF
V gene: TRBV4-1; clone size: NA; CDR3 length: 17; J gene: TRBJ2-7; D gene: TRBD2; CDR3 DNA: TGCGCCAGCAGCCAAGAAATGACTAGCGGGTGTATCTACGAGCAGTACTTC; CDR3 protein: CASSQEMTSGCIYEQYF
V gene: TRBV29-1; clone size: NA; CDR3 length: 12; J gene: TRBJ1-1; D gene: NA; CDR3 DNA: TGCAGCGTTGGCAGGGTAGGCACTGAAGCTATCTTT; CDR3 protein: CSVGRVGTEAIF
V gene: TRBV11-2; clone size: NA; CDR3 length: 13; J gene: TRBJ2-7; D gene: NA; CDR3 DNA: TGTGCCAGCAGCGTGGGTCCTGGCGCTGAGCAGTACTTC; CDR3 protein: CASSVGPGAEQYF